This TCR beta chain was recovered during a study of T-cell memory formation after mild COVID-19. Findings of the study overall: Within pre-infection memory, some responding clones were found, suggesting cross-reactive memory joined. CM and EM subsets held most contracting CD4+ clones; EMRA held CD8+ ones.

As concerns this clonotype: Its antigen is still unknown.

Germline CDR1 reads MNHEY; CDR2 reads SVGEGT. The V gene lost 5 bases and the J gene lost 2 bases, with 16 bases spanning the gap. The length of the CDR3 is 16 residues. TCR alpha and TCR beta cDNA libraries with sample barcodes and UMIs came from 5'RACE using constant-segment primers. TCRdb independently ran MiXCR on the 5' RACE reads; one entry per CDR3 protein. The repertoire consists of 200,000 to 250,000 distinct CDR3 sequences, with 7.5% to 10% occurring once and the leading ten covering about 3.8%. The chain carries TRBV6-2 or TRBV6-3 and TRBJ2-1, with D possibly TRBD1 on 5 matching bases. The material sequenced was PBMCs or a T cell subset sorted from them (not recorded which). This TCR was sampled from a man aged 18 to 35 who had mild COVID-19 (a few samples of this study predate the infection). Cell type and time point are not known. DNA for the CDR3: TGTGCCAGCAGTCCCGTCGCGCAGGGCACCTACAATGAGCAGTTCTTC. Its translation: CASSPVAQGTYNEQFF.